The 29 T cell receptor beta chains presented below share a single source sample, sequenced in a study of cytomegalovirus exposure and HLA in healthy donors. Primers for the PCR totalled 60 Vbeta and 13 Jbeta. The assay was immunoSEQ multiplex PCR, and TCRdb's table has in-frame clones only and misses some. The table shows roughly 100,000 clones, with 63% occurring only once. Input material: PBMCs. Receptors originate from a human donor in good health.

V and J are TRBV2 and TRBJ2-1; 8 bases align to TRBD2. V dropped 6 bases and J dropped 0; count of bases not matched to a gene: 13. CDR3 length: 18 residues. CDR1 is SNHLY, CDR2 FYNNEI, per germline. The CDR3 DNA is TGTGCCAGCAGCGTTGCGGGCCTAGCGGGCGGCTCCTACAATGAGCAGTTCTTC. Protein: CASSVAGLAGGSYNEQFF.

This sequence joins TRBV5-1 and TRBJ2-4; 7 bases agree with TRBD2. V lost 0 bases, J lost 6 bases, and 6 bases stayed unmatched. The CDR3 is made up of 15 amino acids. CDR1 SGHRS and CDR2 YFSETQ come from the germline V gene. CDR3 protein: CASSLDEGRGNIQYF. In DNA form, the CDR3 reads TGCGCCAGCAGCTTGGACGAAGGGAGGGGAAACATTCAGTACTTC.

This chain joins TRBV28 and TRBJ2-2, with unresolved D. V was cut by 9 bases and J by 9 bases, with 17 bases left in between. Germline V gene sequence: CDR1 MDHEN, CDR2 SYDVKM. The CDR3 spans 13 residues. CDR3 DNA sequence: TGTGCCAGTCTCGACGTTTGGGCCCGGGAGCTGTTTTTT. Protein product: CASLDVWARELFF.

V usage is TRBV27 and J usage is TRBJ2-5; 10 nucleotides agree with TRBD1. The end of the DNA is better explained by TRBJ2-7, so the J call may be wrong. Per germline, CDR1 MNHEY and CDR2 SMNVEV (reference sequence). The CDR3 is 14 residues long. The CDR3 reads CASNDRGPFYEQYF. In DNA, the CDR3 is TGTGCCAGCAATGACAGGGGGCCATTCTACGAGCAGTACTTC.

The CDR3 region is CASSLAGTGETGELFF. Written as DNA, the CDR3 is TGCGCCAGCAGCTTGGCTGGGACAGGGGAGACCGGGGAGCTGTTTTTT. V usage is TRBV5-1 and J usage is TRBJ2-2; 10 bases are shared with TRBD1. Unmatched junction bases numbered 4, after V lost 0 bases and J lost 5 bases. Germline V gene sequence: CDR1 SGHRS, CDR2 YFSETQ. This CDR3 is built from 16 residues. The full variable domain, with the rest looked up from reference TRBV5-1 and TRBJ2-2, is KAGVTQTPRYLIKTRGQQVTLSCSPISGHRSVSWYQQTPGQGLQFLFEYFSETQRNKGNFPGRFSGRQFSNSRSEMNVSTLELGDSALYLCASSLAGTGETGELFFGEGSRLTVL.

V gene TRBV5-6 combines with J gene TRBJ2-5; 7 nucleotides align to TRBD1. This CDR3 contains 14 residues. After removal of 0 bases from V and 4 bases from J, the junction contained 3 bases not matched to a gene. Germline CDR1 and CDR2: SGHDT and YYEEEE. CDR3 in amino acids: CASSLEGAPETQYF. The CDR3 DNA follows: TGTGCCAGCAGCTTGGAGGGGGCGCCAGAGACCCAGTACTTC.

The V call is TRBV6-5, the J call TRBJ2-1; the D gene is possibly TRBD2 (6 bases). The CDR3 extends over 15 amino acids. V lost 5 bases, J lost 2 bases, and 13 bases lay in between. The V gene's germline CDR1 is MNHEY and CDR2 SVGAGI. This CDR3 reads CASSGPGLTYNEQFF. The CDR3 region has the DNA TGTGCCAGCAGTGGACCGGGACTCACCTACAATGAGCAGTTCTTC.

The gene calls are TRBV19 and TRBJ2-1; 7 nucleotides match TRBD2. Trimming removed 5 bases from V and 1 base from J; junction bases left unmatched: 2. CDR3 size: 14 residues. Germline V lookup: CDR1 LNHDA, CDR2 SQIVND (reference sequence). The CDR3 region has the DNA TGTGCCAGTAGTTACGGGAGGTCCTACAATGAGCAGTTCTTC. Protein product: CASSYGRSYNEQFF.

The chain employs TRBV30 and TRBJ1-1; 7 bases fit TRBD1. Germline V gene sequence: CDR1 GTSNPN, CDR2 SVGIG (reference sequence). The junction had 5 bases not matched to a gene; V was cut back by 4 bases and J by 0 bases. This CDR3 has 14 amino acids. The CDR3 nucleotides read TGTGCCTGGACTAGGGGGCTGTTGAACACTGAAGCTTTCTTT. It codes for CAWTRGLLNTEAFF.

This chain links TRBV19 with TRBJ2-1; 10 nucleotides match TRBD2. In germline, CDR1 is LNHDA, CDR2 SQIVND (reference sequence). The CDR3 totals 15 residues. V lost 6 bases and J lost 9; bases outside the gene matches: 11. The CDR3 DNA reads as TGTGCCAGTAGATTAGGAGCGGGAGGGCCAACTGAGCAGTTCTTC. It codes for CASRLGAGGPTEQFF. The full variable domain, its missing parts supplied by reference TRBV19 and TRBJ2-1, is DGGITQSPKYLFRKEGQNVTLSCEQNLNHDAMYWYRQDPGQGLRLIYYSQIVNDFQKGDIAEGYSVSREKKESFPLTVTSAQKNPTAFYLCASRLGAGGPTEQFFGPGTRLTVL.

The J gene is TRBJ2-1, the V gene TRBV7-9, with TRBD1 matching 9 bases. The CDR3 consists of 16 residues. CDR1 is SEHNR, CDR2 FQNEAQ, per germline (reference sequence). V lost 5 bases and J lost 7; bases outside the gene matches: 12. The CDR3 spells CASSLPPGQGWNEQFF. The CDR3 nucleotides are TGTGCCAGCAGCCTCCCGCCGGGACAGGGTTGGAATGAGCAGTTCTTC.

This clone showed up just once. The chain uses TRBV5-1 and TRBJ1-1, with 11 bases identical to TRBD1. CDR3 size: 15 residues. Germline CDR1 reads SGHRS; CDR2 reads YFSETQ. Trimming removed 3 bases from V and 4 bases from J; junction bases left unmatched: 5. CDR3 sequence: CASSSPGTGGTEAFF. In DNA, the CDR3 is TGCGCCAGCAGCTCCCCAGGGACAGGGGGCACTGAAGCTTTCTTT.

CDR3 bases: TGTGCCAGCAGTCCGCTGGACAGCTTCCCTTACAATGAGCAGTTCTTC. Residues: CASSPLDSFPYNEQFF. The chain employs TRBV28 and TRBJ2-1; D might be TRBD1 (6 bases). CDR1 is MDHEN, CDR2 SYDVKM, per germline. Trimming took off 5 bases at V and 4 bases at J, with 18 bases between the two ends. The CDR3 covers 16 residues. The entire variable domain, with the rest obtained from reference TRBV28 and TRBJ2-1, is as follows: DVKVTQSSRYLVKRTGEKVFLECVQDMDHENMFWYRQDPGLGLRLIYFSYDVKMKEKGDIPEGYSVSREKKERFSLILESASTNQTSMYLCASSPLDSFPYNEQFFGPGTRLTVL.

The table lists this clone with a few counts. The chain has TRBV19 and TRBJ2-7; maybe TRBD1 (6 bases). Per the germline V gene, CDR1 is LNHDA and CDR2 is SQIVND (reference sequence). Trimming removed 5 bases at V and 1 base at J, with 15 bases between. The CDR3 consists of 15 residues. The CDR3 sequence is CASSLGHLPSYEQYF. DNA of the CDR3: TGTGCCAGTAGTCTGGGACACCTCCCTTCCTACGAGCAGTACTTC.

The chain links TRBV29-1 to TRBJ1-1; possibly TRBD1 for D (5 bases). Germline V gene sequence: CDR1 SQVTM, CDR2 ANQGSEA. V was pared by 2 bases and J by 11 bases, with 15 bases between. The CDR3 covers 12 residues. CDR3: CSVETGGYGAFF. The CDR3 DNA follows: TGCAGCGTTGAAACGGGGGGGTATGGTGCTTTCTTT.

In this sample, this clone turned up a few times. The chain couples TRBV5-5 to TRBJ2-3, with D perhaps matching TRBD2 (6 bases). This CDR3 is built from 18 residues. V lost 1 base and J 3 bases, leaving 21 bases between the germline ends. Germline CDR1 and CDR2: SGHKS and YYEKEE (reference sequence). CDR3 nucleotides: TGTGCCAGCAGCTTGAGGGGAGGCCTTCCCCCGCTGACAGATACGCAGTATTTT. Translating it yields CASSLRGGLPPLTDTQYF.

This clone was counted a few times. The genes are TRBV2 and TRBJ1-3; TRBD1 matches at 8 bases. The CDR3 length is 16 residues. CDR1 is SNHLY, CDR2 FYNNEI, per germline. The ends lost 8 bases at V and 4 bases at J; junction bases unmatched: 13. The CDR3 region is CASDRGQAKSGNTIYF. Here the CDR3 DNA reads TGTGCCAGCGACCGGGGACAGGCTAAGTCGGGAAACACCATATATTTT.

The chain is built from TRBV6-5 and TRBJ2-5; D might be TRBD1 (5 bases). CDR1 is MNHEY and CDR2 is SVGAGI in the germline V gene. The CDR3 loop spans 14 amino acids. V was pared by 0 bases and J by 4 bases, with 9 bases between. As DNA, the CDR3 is TGTGCCAGCAGTTACTCGGCAGGGCCAGAGACCCAGTACTTC. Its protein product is CASSYSAGPETQYF.

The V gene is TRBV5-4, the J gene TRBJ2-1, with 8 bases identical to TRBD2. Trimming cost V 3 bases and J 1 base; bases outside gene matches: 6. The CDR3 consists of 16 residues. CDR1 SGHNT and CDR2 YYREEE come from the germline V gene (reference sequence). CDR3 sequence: CASSSPGGGSYNEQFF. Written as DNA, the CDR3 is TGTGCCAGCAGCTCCCCGGGGGGGGGATCCTACAATGAGCAGTTCTTC.

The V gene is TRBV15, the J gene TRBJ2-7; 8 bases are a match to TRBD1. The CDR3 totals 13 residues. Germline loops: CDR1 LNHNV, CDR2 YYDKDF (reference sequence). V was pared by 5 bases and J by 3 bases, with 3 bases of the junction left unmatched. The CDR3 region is CATSSGQGYEQYF. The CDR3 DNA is TGTGCCACCAGCTCCGGACAGGGCTACGAGCAGTACTTC.

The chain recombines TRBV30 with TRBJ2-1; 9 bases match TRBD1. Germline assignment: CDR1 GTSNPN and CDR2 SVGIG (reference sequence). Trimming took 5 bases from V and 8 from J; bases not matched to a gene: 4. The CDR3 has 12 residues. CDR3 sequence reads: CAWGQGIDEQFF. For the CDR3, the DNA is TGTGCCTGGGGACAGGGGATCGATGAGCAGTTCTTC.

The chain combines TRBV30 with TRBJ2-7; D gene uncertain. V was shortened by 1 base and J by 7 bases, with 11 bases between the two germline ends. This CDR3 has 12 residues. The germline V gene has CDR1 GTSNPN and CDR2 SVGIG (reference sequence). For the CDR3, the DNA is TGTGCCTGGAGTGGTTTGTCCTCTGAGCAGTACTTC. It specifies CAWSGLSSEQYF.

Written as DNA, the CDR3 is TGTGCCAGCTCACCAGGCCAGGGCCACAACGAGCAGTACTTC. Translated, it gives CASSPGQGHNEQYF. This chain uses TRBV18 with TRBJ2-7; maybe TRBD1 (5 bases). V was shortened by 2 bases and J by 5 bases, with 13 bases between the two germline ends. The CDR3 runs 14 residues. Germline V CDR1 and CDR2: KGHSH, LQKENI.

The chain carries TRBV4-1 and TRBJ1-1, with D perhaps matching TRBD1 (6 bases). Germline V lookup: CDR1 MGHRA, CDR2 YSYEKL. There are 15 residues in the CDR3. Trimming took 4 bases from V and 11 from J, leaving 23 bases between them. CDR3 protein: CASSPLTVTGSRAFF. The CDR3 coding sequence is TGCGCCAGCAGCCCCCTGACAGTAACAGGGAGTAGGGCTTTCTTT.

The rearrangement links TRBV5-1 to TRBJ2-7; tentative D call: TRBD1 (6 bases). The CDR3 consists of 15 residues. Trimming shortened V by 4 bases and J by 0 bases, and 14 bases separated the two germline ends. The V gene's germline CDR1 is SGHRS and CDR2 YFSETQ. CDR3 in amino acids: CASSPAGASSYEQYF. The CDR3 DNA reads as TGCGCCAGCAGCCCCGCAGGGGCCAGCTCCTACGAGCAGTACTTC. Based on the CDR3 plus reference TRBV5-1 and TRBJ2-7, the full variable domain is KAGVTQTPRYLIKTRGQQVTLSCSPISGHRSVSWYQQTPGQGLQFLFEYFSETQRNKGNFPGRFSGRQFSNSRSEMNVSTLELGDSALYLCASSPAGASSYEQYFGPGTRLTVT.

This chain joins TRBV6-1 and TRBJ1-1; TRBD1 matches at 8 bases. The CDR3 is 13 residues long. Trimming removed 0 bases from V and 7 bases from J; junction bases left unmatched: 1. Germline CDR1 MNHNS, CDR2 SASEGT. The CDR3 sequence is CASSEADRGEAFF. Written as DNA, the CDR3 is TGTGCCAGCAGTGAAGCCGACAGGGGTGAAGCTTTCTTT.

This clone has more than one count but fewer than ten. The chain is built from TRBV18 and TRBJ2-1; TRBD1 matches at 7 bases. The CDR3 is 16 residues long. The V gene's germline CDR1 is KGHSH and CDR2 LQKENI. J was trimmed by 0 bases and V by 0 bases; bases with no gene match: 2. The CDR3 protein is CASSPPTGVSYNEQFF. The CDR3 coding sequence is TGTGCCAGCTCACCACCCACAGGGGTCTCCTACAATGAGCAGTTCTTC. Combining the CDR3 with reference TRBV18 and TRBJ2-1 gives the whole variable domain NAGVMQNPRHLVRRRGQEARLRCSPMKGHSHVYWYRQLPEEGLKFMVYLQKENIIDESGMPKERFSAEFPKEGPSILRIQQVVRGDSAAYFCASSPPTGVSYNEQFFGPGTRLTVL.

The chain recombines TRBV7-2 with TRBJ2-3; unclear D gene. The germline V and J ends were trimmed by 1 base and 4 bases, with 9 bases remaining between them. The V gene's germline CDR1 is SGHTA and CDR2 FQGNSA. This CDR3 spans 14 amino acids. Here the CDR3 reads CASSLDPPPDTQYF. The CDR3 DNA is TGTGCCAGCAGCTTAGATCCCCCTCCAGATACGCAGTATTTT.

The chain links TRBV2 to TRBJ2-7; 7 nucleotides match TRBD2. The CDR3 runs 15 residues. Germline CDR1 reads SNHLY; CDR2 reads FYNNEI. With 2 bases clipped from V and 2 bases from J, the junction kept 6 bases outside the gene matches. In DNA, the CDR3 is TGTGCCAGCAGTGAATATGGCGGGAGAGCCTACGAGCAGTACTTC. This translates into CASSEYGGRAYEQYF.